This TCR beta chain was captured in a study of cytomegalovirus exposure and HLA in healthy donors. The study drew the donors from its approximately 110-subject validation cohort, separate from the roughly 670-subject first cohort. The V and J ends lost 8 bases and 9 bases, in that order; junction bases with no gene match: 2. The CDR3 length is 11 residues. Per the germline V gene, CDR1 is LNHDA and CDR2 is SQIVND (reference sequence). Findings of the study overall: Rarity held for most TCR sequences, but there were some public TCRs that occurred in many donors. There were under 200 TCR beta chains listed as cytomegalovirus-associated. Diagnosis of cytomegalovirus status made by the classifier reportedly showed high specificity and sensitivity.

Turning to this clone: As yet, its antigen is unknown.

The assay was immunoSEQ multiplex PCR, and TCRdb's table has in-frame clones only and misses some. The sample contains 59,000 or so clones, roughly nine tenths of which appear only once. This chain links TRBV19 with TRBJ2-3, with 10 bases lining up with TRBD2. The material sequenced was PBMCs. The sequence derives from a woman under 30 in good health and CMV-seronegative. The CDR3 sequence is CASDSGGTQYF. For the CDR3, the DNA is TGTGCCAGTGATAGCGGGGGGACGCAGTATTTT.